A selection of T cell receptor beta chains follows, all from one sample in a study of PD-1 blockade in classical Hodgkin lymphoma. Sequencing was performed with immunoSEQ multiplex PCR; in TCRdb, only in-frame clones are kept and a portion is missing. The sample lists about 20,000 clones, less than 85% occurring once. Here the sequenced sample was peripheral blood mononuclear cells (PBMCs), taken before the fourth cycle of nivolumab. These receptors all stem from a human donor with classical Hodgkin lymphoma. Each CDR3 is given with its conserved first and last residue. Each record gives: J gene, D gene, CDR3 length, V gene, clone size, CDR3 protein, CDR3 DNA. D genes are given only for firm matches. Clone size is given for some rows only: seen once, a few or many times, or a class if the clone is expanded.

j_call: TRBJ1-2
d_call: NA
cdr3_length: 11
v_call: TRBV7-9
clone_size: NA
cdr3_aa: CASSLVNVVTF
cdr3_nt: TGTGCCAGCAGCTTAGTCAACGTTGTCACCTTC

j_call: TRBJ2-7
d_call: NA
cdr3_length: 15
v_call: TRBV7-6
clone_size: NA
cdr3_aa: CASSLRTKLSYEQYF
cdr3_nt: TGTGCCAGCAGCTTACGAACTAAGCTCTCCTACGAGCAGTACTTC

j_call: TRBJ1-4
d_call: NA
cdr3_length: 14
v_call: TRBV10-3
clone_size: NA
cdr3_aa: CAISVDGAGEKLFF
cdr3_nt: TGTGCCATCAGTGTGGACGGAGCGGGTGAAAAACTGTTTTTT

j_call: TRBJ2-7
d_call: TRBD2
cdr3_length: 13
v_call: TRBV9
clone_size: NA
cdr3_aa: CASSGTRSYEQYF
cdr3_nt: TGTGCCAGCAGCGGGACTAGGTCCTACGAGCAGTACTTC

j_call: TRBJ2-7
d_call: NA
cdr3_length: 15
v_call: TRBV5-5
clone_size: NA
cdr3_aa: CASSLSPLSSYEQYF
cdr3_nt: TGTGCCAGCAGCCTCTCCCCCCTTAGCTCCTACGAGCAGTACTTC

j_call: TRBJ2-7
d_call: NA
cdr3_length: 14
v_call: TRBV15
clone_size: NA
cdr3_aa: CATSTGQRAYEQYF
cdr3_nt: TGTGCCACCAGCACAGGACAGCGCGCCTACGAGCAGTACTTC

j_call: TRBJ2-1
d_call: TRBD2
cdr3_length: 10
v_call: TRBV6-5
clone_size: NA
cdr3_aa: CASGTKGRFF
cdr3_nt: TGTGCCAGCGGGACTAAAGGTCGGTTCTTC

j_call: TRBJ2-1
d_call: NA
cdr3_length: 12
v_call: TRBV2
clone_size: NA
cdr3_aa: CASGVRYNEQFF
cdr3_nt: TGTGCCTCGGGGGTCCGCTACAATGAGCAGTTCTTC

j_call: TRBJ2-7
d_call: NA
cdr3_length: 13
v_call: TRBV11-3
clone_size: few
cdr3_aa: CASSSAQSYEQYF
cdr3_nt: TGTGCCAGCAGTTCTGCTCAGAGCTACGAGCAGTACTTC

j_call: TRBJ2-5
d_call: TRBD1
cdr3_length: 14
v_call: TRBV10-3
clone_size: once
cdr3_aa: CAISVGQAEETQYF
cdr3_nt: TGTGCCATCAGTGTCGGACAGGCGGAAGAGACCCAGTACTTC

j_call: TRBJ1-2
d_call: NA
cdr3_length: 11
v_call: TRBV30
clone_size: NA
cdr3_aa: CARSGENGYTF
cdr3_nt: TGTGCCCGGAGTGGGGAGAATGGCTACACCTTC

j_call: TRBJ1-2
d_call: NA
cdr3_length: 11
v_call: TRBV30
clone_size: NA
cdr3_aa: CAWALRGGYTF
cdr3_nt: TGTGCCTGGGCCTTGAGGGGCGGCTACACCTTC

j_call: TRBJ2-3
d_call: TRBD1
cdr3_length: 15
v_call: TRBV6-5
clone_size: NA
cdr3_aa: CASNLGQGNKDTQYF
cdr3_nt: TGTGCCAGCAACTTAGGACAGGGGAATAAAGATACGCAGTATTTT

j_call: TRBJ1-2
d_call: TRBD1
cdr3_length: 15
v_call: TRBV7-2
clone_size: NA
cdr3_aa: CASSRPPGQGYGYTF
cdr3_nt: TGTGCCAGCAGCCGACCTCCGGGACAGGGTTATGGCTACACCTTC

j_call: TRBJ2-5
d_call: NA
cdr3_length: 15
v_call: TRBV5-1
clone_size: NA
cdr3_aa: CASSLVEVGKETQYF
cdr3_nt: TGCGCCAGCAGCTTGGTGGAGGTGGGGAAAGAGACCCAGTACTTC

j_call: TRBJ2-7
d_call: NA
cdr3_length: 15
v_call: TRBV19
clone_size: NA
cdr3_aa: CASSIYGVGVYEQYF
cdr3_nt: TGTGCCAGTAGTATCTACGGTGTTGGGGTTTACGAGCAGTACTTC

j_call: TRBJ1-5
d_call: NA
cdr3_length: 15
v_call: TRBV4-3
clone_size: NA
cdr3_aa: CASSQGAGLNQPQHF
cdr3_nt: TGCGCCAGCAGCCAAGGGGCAGGGCTTAATCAGCCCCAGCATTTT

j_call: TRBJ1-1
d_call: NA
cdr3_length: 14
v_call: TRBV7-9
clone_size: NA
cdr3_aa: CASSLGGRNTEAFF
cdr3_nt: TGTGCCAGCAGCTTAGGGGGGAGGAACACTGAAGCTTTCTTT

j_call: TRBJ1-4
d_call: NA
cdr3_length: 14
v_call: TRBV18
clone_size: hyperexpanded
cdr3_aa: CASSLLLRLPTLFF
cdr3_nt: TGTGCCAGCTCACTCTTACTGCGTCTGCCTACACTGTTTTTT

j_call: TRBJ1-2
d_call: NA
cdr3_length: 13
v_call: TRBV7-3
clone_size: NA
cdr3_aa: CASSPKGGGGYTF
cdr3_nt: TGTGCCAGCAGCCCTAAGGGAGGGGGTGGCTACACCTTC

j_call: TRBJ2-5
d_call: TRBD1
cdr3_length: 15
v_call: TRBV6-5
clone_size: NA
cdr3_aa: CASRPGQGIGETQYF
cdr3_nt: TGTGCCAGCAGACCCGGACAGGGGATAGGGGAGACCCAGTACTTC

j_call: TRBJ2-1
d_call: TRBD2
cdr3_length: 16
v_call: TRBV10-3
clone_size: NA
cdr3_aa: CAIAWTSGGHYNEQFF
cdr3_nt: TGTGCCATCGCTTGGACTAGCGGGGGGCACTACAATGAGCAGTTCTTC

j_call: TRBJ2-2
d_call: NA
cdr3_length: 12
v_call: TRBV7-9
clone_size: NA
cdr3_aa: CASRTNTGELFF
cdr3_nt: TGTGCCAGCCGAACGAACACCGGGGAGCTGTTTTTT

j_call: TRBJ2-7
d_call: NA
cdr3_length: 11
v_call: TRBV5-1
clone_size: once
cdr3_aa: CASSLGYEQYF
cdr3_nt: TGCGCCAGCAGCTTGGGCTACGAGCAGTACTTC

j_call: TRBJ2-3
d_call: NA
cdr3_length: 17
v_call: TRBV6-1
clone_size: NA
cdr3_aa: CASSDGGGVGSADTQYF
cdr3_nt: TGTGCCAGCAGTGACGGAGGGGGGGTTGGGAGCGCAGATACGCAGTATTTT

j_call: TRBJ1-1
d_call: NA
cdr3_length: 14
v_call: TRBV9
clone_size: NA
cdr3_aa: CASSVYPSDTEAFF
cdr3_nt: TGTGCCAGCAGCGTATACCCCTCGGACACTGAAGCTTTCTTT

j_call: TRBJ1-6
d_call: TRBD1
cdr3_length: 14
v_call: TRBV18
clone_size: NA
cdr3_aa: CASSVDRGNSPLHF
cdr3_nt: TGTGCCAGCTCCGTAGACAGGGGAAATTCACCCCTCCACTTT

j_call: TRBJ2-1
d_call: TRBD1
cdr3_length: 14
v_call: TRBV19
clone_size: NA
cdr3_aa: CASRAGTGLNEQFF
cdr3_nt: TGTGCCAGTAGAGCCGGGACAGGGCTCAATGAGCAGTTCTTC

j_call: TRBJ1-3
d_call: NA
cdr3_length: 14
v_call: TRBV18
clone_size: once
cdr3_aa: CASSPQGSGNTIYF
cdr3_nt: TGTGCCAGCTCACCACAGGGCTCTGGAAACACCATATATTTT

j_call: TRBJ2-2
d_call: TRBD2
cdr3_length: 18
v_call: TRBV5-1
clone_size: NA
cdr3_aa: CASSLVVTSGSGGGELFF
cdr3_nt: TGCGCCAGCAGCTTGGTCGTGACTAGCGGGAGTGGAGGCGGGGAGCTGTTTTTT

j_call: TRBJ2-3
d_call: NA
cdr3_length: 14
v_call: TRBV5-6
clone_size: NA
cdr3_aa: CASSKQGQEDTQYF
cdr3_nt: TGTGCCAGCTCCAAGCAGGGGCAAGAGGATACGCAGTATTTT

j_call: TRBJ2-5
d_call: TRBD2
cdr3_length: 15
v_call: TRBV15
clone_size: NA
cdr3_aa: CATSRDRTSGETQYF
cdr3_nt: TGTGCCACCAGCAGAGATAGGACTAGCGGGGAGACCCAGTACTTC

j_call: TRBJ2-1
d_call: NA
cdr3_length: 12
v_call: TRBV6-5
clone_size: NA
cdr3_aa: CASRVGNGEQFF
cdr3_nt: TGTGCCAGCAGGGTAGGGAACGGGGAGCAGTTCTTC

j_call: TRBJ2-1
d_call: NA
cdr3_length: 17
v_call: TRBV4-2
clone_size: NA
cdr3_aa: CASSQDSPTGLYNEQFF
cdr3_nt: TGTGCCAGCAGCCAAGATTCCCCCACGGGATTGTACAATGAGCAGTTCTTC

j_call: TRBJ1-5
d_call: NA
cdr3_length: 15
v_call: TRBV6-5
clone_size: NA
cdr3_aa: CASSSQGYGNQPQHF
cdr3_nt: TGTGCCAGCAGTTCCCAGGGTTACGGCAATCAGCCCCAGCATTTT

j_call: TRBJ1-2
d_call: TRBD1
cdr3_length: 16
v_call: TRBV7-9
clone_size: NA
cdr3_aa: CASSFWRDGTVYGYTF
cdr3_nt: TGTGCCAGCAGTTTTTGGCGGGATGGGACAGTCTATGGCTACACCTTC

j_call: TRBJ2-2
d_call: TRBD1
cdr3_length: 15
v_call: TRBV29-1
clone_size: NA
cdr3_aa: CSVERTGANTGELFF
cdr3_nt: TGCAGCGTTGAGAGGACAGGGGCGAACACCGGGGAGCTGTTTTTT

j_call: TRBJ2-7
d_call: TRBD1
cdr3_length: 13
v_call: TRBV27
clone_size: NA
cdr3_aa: CASAPGQSYEQYF
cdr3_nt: TGTGCCAGCGCCCCGGGACAGTCATACGAGCAGTACTTC

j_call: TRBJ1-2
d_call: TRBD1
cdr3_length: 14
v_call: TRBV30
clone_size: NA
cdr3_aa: CASETPGQGSGYTF
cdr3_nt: TGTGCCTCGGAGACTCCGGGACAGGGATCTGGCTACACCTTC

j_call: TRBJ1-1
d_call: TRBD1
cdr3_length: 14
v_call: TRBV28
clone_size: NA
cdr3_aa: CASSLGNRGSEAFF
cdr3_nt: TGTGCCAGCAGTTTAGGGAACAGGGGTAGTGAAGCTTTCTTT

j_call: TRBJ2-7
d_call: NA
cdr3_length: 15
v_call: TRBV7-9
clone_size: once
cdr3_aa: CASSPTGYHQYEQYF
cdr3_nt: TGTGCCAGCAGCCCTACAGGCTACCATCAGTACGAGCAGTACTTC

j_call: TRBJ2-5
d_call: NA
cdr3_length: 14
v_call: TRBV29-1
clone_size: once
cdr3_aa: CSVVGFRGEETQYF
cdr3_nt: TGCAGCGTTGTAGGGTTTCGGGGAGAAGAGACCCAGTACTTC

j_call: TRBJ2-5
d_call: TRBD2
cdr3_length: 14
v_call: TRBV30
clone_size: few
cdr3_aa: CAWSRAGGRETQYF
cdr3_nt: TGTGCCTGGAGTCGAGCGGGGGGCCGGGAGACCCAGTACTTC

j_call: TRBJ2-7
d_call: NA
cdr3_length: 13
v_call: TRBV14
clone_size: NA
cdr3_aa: CASSQAWGFEQYF
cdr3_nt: TGTGCCAGCAGCCAGGCTTGGGGGTTCGAGCAGTACTTC

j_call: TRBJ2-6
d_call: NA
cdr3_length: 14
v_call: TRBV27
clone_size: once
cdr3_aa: CASSWKLGANVLTF
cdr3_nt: TGTGCCAGCAGTTGGAAGCTTGGGGCCAACGTCCTGACTTTC

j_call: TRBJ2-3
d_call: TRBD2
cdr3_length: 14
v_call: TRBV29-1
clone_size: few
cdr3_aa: CSVNGLGYTDTQYF
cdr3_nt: TGCAGCGTGAACGGACTAGGATACACAGATACGCAGTATTTT

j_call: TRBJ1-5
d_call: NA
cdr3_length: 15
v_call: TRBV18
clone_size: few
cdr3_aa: CASSLESSRDQPQHF
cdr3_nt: TGTGCCAGCTCCCTTGAAAGCTCAAGGGATCAGCCCCAGCATTTT

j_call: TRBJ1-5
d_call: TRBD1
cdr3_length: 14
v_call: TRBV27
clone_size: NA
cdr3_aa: CASKPDRGGQPQHF
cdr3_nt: TGTGCCAGCAAACCGGACAGGGGGGGTCAGCCCCAGCATTTT